The 20 T cell receptor beta chains given below trace back to one sample, sequenced in a study of cytomegalovirus exposure and HLA in healthy donors. Vbeta (60) and Jbeta (13) primers were used in the PCR. Sequenced by immunoSEQ multiplex PCR; TCRdb stores in-frame clones only, minus some. The data contain 120,000 or so clones, about 81% of them singletons. The sequenced material came from PBMCs. Every receptor here comes from a woman in her forties or fifties in good health and CMV-seropositive.

The chain has TRBV18 and TRBJ1-2; D may be TRBD1 (6 bases). Trimming took off 3 bases at V and 4 bases at J, with 9 bases between the two ends. The V gene's germline CDR1 is KGHSH and CDR2 LQKENI. This CDR3 has 13 residues. The CDR3 loop reads CASSPMDSYGYTF. For the CDR3, the DNA is TGTGCCAGCTCACCCATGGACAGCTATGGCTACACCTTC.

The V call is TRBV6-1, the J call TRBJ2-7, with TRBD1 matching over 7 bases. Germline-derived CDR1 and CDR2 are MNHNS and SASEGT. V shed 7 bases, J shed 0 bases, and the junction held 6 bases outside the gene matches. This CDR3 is built from 14 residues. CDR3 sequence reads: CASNGTASSYEQYF. In DNA form, the CDR3 reads TGTGCCAGCAATGGGACAGCGAGCTCCTACGAGCAGTACTTC.

V is TRBV7-2 and J is TRBJ2-7; 9 nucleotides match TRBD2. The CDR3 covers 13 residues. CDR1 and CDR2 from the germline V gene are SGHTA and FQGNSA. Trimming removed 5 bases from V and 3 bases from J; junction bases left unmatched: 2. The CDR3 loop reads CASSVTSGYEQYF. The CDR3 nucleotides are TGTGCCAGCAGCGTGACTAGCGGCTACGAGCAGTACTTC.

This chain joins TRBV6-6 and TRBJ2-7; 9 bases are a match to TRBD1. Trimming at V came to 6 bases and at J to 3 bases, leaving 3 bases not matched to a gene. The CDR3 spans 13 residues. Germline values: CDR1 MNHNY, CDR2 SVGAGI (reference sequence). The CDR3, as DNA: TGTGCCAGCAGCCACAGGGGGCGCTACGAGCAGTACTTC. Translation: CASSHRGRYEQYF.

This clone has more than one count but fewer than ten. The rearrangement joins TRBV9 to TRBJ2-2, with D maybe TRBD1 (5 bases). The CDR3 has 15 amino acids. Germline V gene lookup returns CDR1 SGDLS and CDR2 YYNGEE. Trimming removed 0 bases at V and 2 bases at J, with 8 bases between. Written as DNA, the CDR3 is TGTGCCAGCAGCGTAGGACAGAGAAACACCGGGGAGCTGTTTTTT. Translated: CASSVGQRNTGELFF.

V usage is TRBV9 and J usage is TRBJ2-3, with TRBD2 matching over 7 bases. With 3 bases clipped from V and 1 base from J, the junction kept 5 bases outside the gene matches. This CDR3 comprises 15 residues. Per the germline V gene, CDR1 is SGDLS and CDR2 is YYNGEE. The CDR3 nucleotides are TGTGCCAGCAGCGCCGGGGGGTGGGGCACAGATACGCAGTATTTT. Translated, it gives CASSAGGWGTDTQYF.

This clone appeared a few times. The chain links TRBV5-8 to TRBJ2-1; TRBD2 matches at 8 bases. Unmatched junction bases numbered 14, after V lost 3 bases and J lost 3 bases. Germline CDR1 is SGHTS and CDR2 is YDEGEE. The CDR3 covers 18 residues. CDR3 sequence (DNA): TGTGCCAGCAGCTCCGGGTATGGTAGCGGGAACTACTACAATGAGCAGTTCTTC. Amino acid sequence: CASSSGYGSGNYYNEQFF.

This rearrangement joins TRBV9 to TRBJ1-2; 9 nucleotides align to TRBD1. This CDR3 comprises 16 residues. The V gene end was trimmed by 4 bases and the J gene end by 2 bases; junction bases not matched to a gene: 9. Germline loops: CDR1 SGDLS, CDR2 YYNGEE. The CDR3 reads CASSTHPGTGNYGYTF. CDR3 coding DNA: TGTGCCAGCAGCACCCACCCCGGGACAGGGAACTATGGCTACACCTTC.

The chain joins TRBV6-1 to TRBJ1-2; no firm D call. V was trimmed by 2 bases and J by 2 bases, leaving 12 bases between them. CDR1 is MNHNS and CDR2 is SASEGT in the germline V gene. The CDR3 contains 15 residues. Here the CDR3 DNA reads TGTGCCAGCAGTGAATCGGGGATAGGAAACTATGGCTACACCTTC. It is translated as CASSESGIGNYGYTF.

V and J are TRBV7-2 and TRBJ2-7; D is ambiguous. Germline CDR1 reads SGHTA; CDR2 reads FQGNSA. CDR3 length: 14 residues. Deletions cut 5 bases from V and 1 base from J, with 12 bases between. The CDR3 protein is CASSLGVQSYEQYF. The CDR3 region has the DNA TGTGCCAGCAGCCTAGGAGTTCAATCCTACGAGCAGTACTTC.

The V and J genes are TRBV5-1 and TRBJ2-5; tentative D call: TRBD2 (5 bases). CDR3 size: 16 residues. V was trimmed by 0 bases and J by 4 bases, leaving 16 bases between them. The germline gives CDR1 SGHRS, CDR2 YFSETQ. CDR3 amino acids: CASSLVAGPGRETQYF. CDR3 sequence (DNA): TGCGCCAGCAGCTTGGTGGCGGGCCCGGGAAGAGAGACCCAGTACTTC.

The genes are TRBV6-5 and TRBJ1-6, with 9 bases matching TRBD1. CDR1 and CDR2 (germline): MNHEY, SVGAGI. J gave up 14 bases and V 6 bases, and 11 bases lay outside the gene matches. CDR3 length: 14 residues. CDR3 sequence reads: CASRTDRGYGALHF. In nucleotides, the CDR3 is TGTGCCAGCAGGACTGACAGGGGGTATGGAGCCCTCCACTTT.

V is TRBV29-1 and J is TRBJ2-2, with D hard to call. The CDR3 is 14 amino acids. The V and J ends lost 4 bases and 4 bases respectively, with 13 bases between them. Per germline, CDR1 SQVTM and CDR2 ANQGSEA. The CDR3 DNA sequence: TGCAGCGTTGCTGGCAGGCTGGCCACCGGGGAGCTGTTTTTT. It specifies CSVAGRLATGELFF.

This clone has only a few counts. The V gene is TRBV29-1, the J gene TRBJ1-4, with a weak D call TRBD1 (5 bases). The CDR3 has 11 amino acids. The germline V and J ends were trimmed by 5 bases and 8 bases, with 9 bases remaining between them. The germline gives CDR1 SQVTM, CDR2 ANQGSEA. CDR3 sequence: CSVRQREKLFF. The CDR3 region has the DNA TGCAGCGTTCGACAGAGGGAAAAACTGTTTTTT.

The V call is TRBV6-6, the J call TRBJ1-1, with TRBD1 as a possible D gene (6 bases). This CDR3 is 13 amino acids long. The V gene lost 4 bases and the J gene lost 11 bases, with 17 bases spanning the gap. CDR1 is MNHNY and CDR2 is SVGAGI in the germline V gene (reference sequence). The CDR3 DNA reads as TGTGCCAGCAGTTCGACAGCTACAGGGTATGCTTTCTTT. Its protein product is CASSSTATGYAFF.

J is TRBJ1-5 and V is TRBV6-6, with 7 bases aligning to TRBD1. The ends lost 7 bases at V and 7 bases at J; junction bases unmatched: 13. The germline gives CDR1 MNHNY, CDR2 SVGAGI (reference sequence). This CDR3 has 15 residues. CDR3 DNA sequence: TGTGCCAGCAAGAAAGGGGGCGCGGAGGGGCAGCCCCAGCATTTT. This codes for CASKKGGAEGQPQHF.

The V gene is TRBV5-1, the J gene TRBJ2-3; weak D call: TRBD2 (6 bases). Trimming shortened V by 2 bases and J by 2 bases, and 12 bases separated the two germline ends. The length of the CDR3 is 15 residues. CDR1 is SGHRS and CDR2 is YFSETQ in the germline V gene. CDR3 residues: CASSLPGAYTDTQYF. In DNA, the CDR3 is TGCGCCAGCAGCTTACCGGGAGCCTACACAGATACGCAGTATTTT.

The V and J genes are TRBV4-2 and TRBJ1-3; D gene uncertain. Germline V gene lookup returns CDR1 LGHNA and CDR2 YNFKEQ. V was clipped by 4 bases and J by 2 bases, with 15 bases between them. CDR3 length: 16 amino acids. The CDR3 nucleotides are TGTGCCAGCAGCCCGCAAGCCGAATTGGCTGGAAACACCATATATTTT. This codes for CASSPQAELAGNTIYF.

The chain combines TRBV5-1 with TRBJ2-5; D perhaps matches TRBD2 (6 bases). Germline loops: CDR1 SGHRS, CDR2 YFSETQ. The CDR3 spans 16 residues. V lost 0 bases and J lost 0, with 12 bases in between. Written as DNA, the CDR3 is TGCGCCAGCAGCTTGGCCCTTTTAGCGGACCAAGAGACCCAGTACTTC. Encoded protein: CASSLALLADQETQYF. Looking up the rest from reference TRBV5-1 and TRBJ2-5 gives the full variable domain: KAGVTQTPRYLIKTRGQQVTLSCSPISGHRSVSWYQQTPGQGLQFLFEYFSETQRNKGNFPGRFSGRQFSNSRSEMNVSTLELGDSALYLCASSLALLADQETQYFGPGTRLLVL.

This clone turned up a few times. The rearrangement uses TRBV9 and TRBJ1-2; D not resolved. Germline values: CDR1 SGDLS, CDR2 YYNGEE. The V and J ends lost 0 bases and 3 bases respectively, with 12 bases between them. This CDR3 spans 15 amino acids. This chain's CDR3 is CASSVVNANDYGYTF. As DNA, the CDR3 is TGTGCCAGCAGCGTAGTAAATGCTAACGACTATGGCTACACCTTC.